The 18 T cell receptor beta chains in this list originate from one sample, sequenced in a study of T-cell reconstitution after alpha-beta-depleted transplantation in children. Unique molecular identifiers tagged the TCRbeta library. Each CDR3 protein gets one entry after TCRdb re-called the PCR reads with MiXCR. The sample contains 240,000 or so distinct CDR3 sequences, less than 9% of which appear only once. Sequenced material: PBMCs, mostly from graft donor cells, taken 180 days after TCRalphabeta/CD19-depleted stem cell transplant. These receptors came from a male patient aged 10-17 years who had a stem cell transplant for acute lymphoblastic leukemia, so the T cells may come from the graft donor.

Ten or more counts support this clonotype. The V and J genes are TRBV12-5 and TRBJ1-6, with D unclear. Per the germline V gene, CDR1 is LGHNT and CDR2 is FRNRAP. The CDR3 length is 20 residues. The V and J ends lost 1 base and 0 bases respectively, with 19 bases between them. The CDR3 coding sequence is TGTGCTAGTGGTTTGGCCCTAGGCGGACGGGCGAGCTCCTATAATTCACCCCTCCACTTT. The encoded protein is CASGLALGGRASSYNSPLHF.

The sample holds many counts of this clonotype. For the CDR3, the DNA is TGTGCCAGCAGCCCCGGCGGGTGGCTCGGCGAGCAGTACTTC. Amino acids: CASSPGGWLGEQYF. This chain links TRBV7-9 with TRBJ2-7; tentatively, D is TRBD2 (5 bases). Looked up from germline, CDR1 is SEHNR and CDR2 is FQNEAQ (reference sequence). The CDR3 sequence is 14 residues long. V was clipped by 5 bases and J by 6 bases, with 17 bases between them.

There are many counts of this clonotype. The chain carries TRBV29-1 and TRBJ1-2; maybe TRBD1 (6 bases). Looked up from germline, CDR1 is SQVTM and CDR2 is ANQGSEA. V was pared by 4 bases and J by 8 bases, with 14 bases between. The CDR3 is 12 amino acids. CDR3 region: CSVATPGEGYTF. The CDR3 DNA follows: TGCAGCGTTGCGACGCCAGGGGAAGGCTACACCTTC.

Of note for this clonotype: This may arise from a read error, as a much more abundant clone is one base away. The rearrangement joins TRBV21-1 to TRBJ2-3; the table names TRBD2, a call not compared with the DNA. TRBV21-1 is a pseudogene segment. This CDR3 has 17 amino acids. In nucleotides, the CDR3 is TGTGCCAGCAGCAAAAATATTCTAGCGGGGGGCACAGATACGCAGGATTTT. It specifies CASSKNILAGGTDTQDF.

The table lists this clonotype with many counts. The V and J genes are TRBV20-1 and TRBJ2-3; the match to TRBD2 covers 13 bases. This CDR3 has 16 residues. Per germline, CDR1 DFQATT and CDR2 SNEGSKA (reference sequence). J gave up 0 bases and V 6 bases, and 6 bases lay outside the gene matches. This CDR3 is CSAQGLAGVSTDTQYF. The CDR3 DNA follows: TGCAGTGCCCAAGGACTAGCGGGAGTTAGCACAGATACGCAGTATTTT.

The sample holds many counts of this clonotype. The chain employs TRBV11-1 and TRBJ2-5; 10 bases are a match to TRBD1. The V gene end was trimmed by 0 bases and the J gene end by 4 bases; junction bases not matched to a gene: 5. CDR1 SGHAT and CDR2 FQDESV come from the germline V gene (reference sequence). The CDR3 spans 16 residues. The CDR3, as DNA: TGTGCCAGCAGCTTAGCGGGACAGGGGACGTTAGAGACCCAGTACTTC. Amino acids: CASSLAGQGTLETQYF.

This clonotype appeared a single time. V and J are TRBV5-8 and TRBJ2-5; 7 bases are shared with TRBD2. Germline CDR1 SGHTS, CDR2 YDEGEE. V lost 0 bases, J lost 7 bases, and 9 bases stayed unmatched. This CDR3 spans 15 amino acids. The CDR3 DNA is TGTGCCAGCAGCTTGGCCGGGACTATGAGAGGGACCCAGTACTTC. Encoded protein: CASSLAGTMRGTQYF.

This rearrangement joins TRBV10-1 to TRBJ2-3; tentatively, D is TRBD2 (5 bases). V lost 2 bases and J 2 bases, leaving 14 bases between the germline ends. From germline, CDR1 is WNHNN and CDR2 SYGVQD (reference sequence). The CDR3 has 16 amino acids. The CDR3 reads CASSEERARPTDTQYF. The CDR3, as DNA: TGCGCCAGCAGTGAGGAGAGGGCAAGACCCACAGATACGCAGTATTTT.

This clonotype was seen ten or more times. The V and J genes are TRBV20-1 and TRBJ1-2, with TRBD1 identical over 12 bases. V lost 4 bases and J lost 7; bases outside the gene matches: 7. Germline V lookup: CDR1 DFQATT, CDR2 SNEGSKA (reference sequence). There are 14 residues in the CDR3. The CDR3 DNA reads TGCAGTGCTAAACCGGGACAGGGGGCGGGTGGCTACACCTTC. Translated: CSAKPGQGAGGYTF.

This clonotype was detected many times. This chain uses TRBV28 with TRBJ1-2; 7 bases line up with TRBD1. CDR3 length: 13 amino acids. Germline assignment: CDR1 MDHEN and CDR2 SYDVKM. The V gene end was trimmed by 5 bases and the J gene end by 2 bases; junction bases not matched to a gene: 2. The CDR3 protein is CASSRTGNYGYTF. In DNA, the CDR3 is TGTGCCAGCAGTCGGACAGGAAACTATGGCTACACCTTC.

This clonotype showed up many times. The chain uses TRBV27 and TRBJ1-5, with unresolved D. CDR1 MNHEY and CDR2 SMNVEV come from the germline V gene (reference sequence). The CDR3 is 16 residues long. V dropped 0 bases and J dropped 1 base, with 10 bases sitting between them. CDR3 DNA: TGTGCCAGCAGTTTATCGTGGGGTATCAGCAATCAGCCCCAGCATTTT. The encoded protein is CASSLSWGISNQPQHF.

Regarding this clonotype: Given a much more abundant clone one base away, this may be a read error. The gene calls are TRBV12-3 or TRBV12-4 and TRBJ2-1; unclear D gene. The CDR3 covers 11 residues. The chain's CDR3 is CAGRVQHEQFF. The DNA for the CDR3 is TGTGCCGGCAGAGTACAGCATGAGCAGTTCTTC.

This clonotype appeared many times. Here the CDR3 reads CASSPPRGGIYEQYF. For the CDR3, the DNA is TGCGCCAGCAGCCCCCCCAGGGGGGGTATCTACGAGCAGTACTTC. The chain employs TRBV5-1 and TRBJ2-7; TRBD1 or TRBD2 may be the D gene (7 bases each). CDR1 and CDR2 (germline): SGHRS, YFSETQ. The CDR3 covers 15 residues. Trimming took 4 bases from V and 3 from J, leaving 17 bases between them.

This clonotype was seen ten or more times. The chain recombines TRBV12-3 or TRBV12-4 with TRBJ1-3; D gene ambiguous. V gave up 1 base and J gave up 7 bases, with 11 bases separating them. The CDR3 spans 14 residues. CDR3 in amino acids: CASSLGGTANTIYF. CDR3 DNA: TGTGCCAGCAGTTTAGGGGGTACAGCCAACACCATATATTTT.

This clonotype was recorded at least ten times. The chain links TRBV28 to TRBJ2-7, with 9 bases aligning to TRBD1. Trimming cost V 5 bases and J 5 bases; bases outside gene matches: 10. CDR1 and CDR2 from the germline V gene are MDHEN and SYDVKM. The CDR3 spans 15 residues. CDR3 in DNA: TGTGCCAGCAGTACCCCAACAGGGGGCAAAGACGAGCAGTACTTC. This encodes CASSTPTGGKDEQYF.

This clonotype was counted at least ten times. The V gene is TRBV25-1, the J gene TRBJ2-1; unclear D gene. V shed 2 bases and J shed 10 bases, with 12 bases lying between them. CDR3 length equals 13 residues. Per germline, CDR1 MGHDK and CDR2 SYGVNS. The CDR3, as DNA: TGTGCCAGCAGTGAAATTAGTCTAGTAGAGCAGTTCTTC. This gives the protein CASSEISLVEQFF.

At least ten counts were recorded for this clonotype. J is TRBJ2-5 and V is TRBV11-2, with 10 bases matching TRBD2. Germline V gene data show CDR1 as SGHAT and CDR2 as FQNNGV. The CDR3 extends over 14 amino acids. V lost 1 base to trimming and J lost 4 bases; unmatched junction nucleotides: 0. DNA of the CDR3: TGTGCCAGCAGCTTAGTAGCGGGAGGAGAGACCCAGTACTTC. It specifies CASSLVAGGETQYF. Supplemented by reference TRBV11-2 and TRBJ2-5, the full variable domain reads EAGVAQSPRYKIIEKRQSVAFWCNPISGHATLYWYQQILGQGPKLLIQFQNNGVVDDSQLPKDRFSAERLKGVDSTLKIQPAKLEDSAVYLCASSLVAGGETQYFGPGTRLLVL.

This clonotype was detected many times. This chain joins TRBV6-5 and TRBJ2-5; D gene ambiguous. This CDR3 region has 13 residues. The V and J ends lost 0 bases and 5 bases respectively, with 7 bases between them. CDR1 is MNHEY, CDR2 SVGAGI, per germline. The CDR3 nucleotides read TGTGCCAGCAGTTACTCAGCGAGGGAGACCCAGTACTTC. Amino acid sequence: CASSYSARETQYF.